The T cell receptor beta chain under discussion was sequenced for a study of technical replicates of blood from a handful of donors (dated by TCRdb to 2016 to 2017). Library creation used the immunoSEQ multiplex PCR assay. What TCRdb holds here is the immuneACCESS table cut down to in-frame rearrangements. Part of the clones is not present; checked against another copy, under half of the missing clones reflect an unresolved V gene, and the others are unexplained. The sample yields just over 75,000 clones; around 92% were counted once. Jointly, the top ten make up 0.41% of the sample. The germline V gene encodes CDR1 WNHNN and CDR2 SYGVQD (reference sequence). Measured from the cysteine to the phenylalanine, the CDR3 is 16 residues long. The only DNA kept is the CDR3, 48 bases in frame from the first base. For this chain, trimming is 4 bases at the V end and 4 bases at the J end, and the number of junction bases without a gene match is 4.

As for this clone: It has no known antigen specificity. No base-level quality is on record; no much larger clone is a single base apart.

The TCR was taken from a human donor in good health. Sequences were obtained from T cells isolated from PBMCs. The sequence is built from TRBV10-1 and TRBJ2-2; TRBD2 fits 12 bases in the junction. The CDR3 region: CASSAGLAGFTGELFF. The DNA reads TGCGCCAGCAGTGCAGGACTAGCGGGATTCACCGGGGAGCTGTTTTTT.